The text below deals with one T cell receptor beta chain. Its antigen remains undetermined. No qualities accompany the bases; no much larger clone lies one base away. These data belong to a study of human T cells and chemical hapten exposure (TCRdb year 2021). Background for the entire study: For sensitization, 2% DPC in acetone was applied to an approximately 2 cm by approximately 2 cm area of upper inner arm skin. Patients additionally received weekly therapeutic DPC doses to the scalp throughout the roughly 23-week study period. Patch testing was done on the upper back using Finn chambers containing 0.01% DPC, and results were scored after 6 days according to International Contact Dermatitis Research Group standards. Alopecia areata with under or over 50% scalp involvement, alopecia totalis and alopecia universalis were represented in the patient cohort, which was mostly female. Libraries were pooled for sequencing, and per-sample TCR yields varied mainly because of small differences in library volumes within the pool. The study tracked peripheral blood TCR repertoire changes in vivo during primary and secondary sensitization to the hapten diphenylcyclopropenone (DPC) in alopecia patients. Blood was sampled from patients pre-sensitization (week 0) and at 2, 6 and about 24 weeks after DPC sensitization. Blood for TCR sequencing was provided by twenty-nine alopecia patients at one to four time points (pre-sensitization, 2, 6 and 24 weeks). General conclusions and limits of the study: Repeated subsampling changed both the strength of the expansion versus patch-test correlation and the threshold at which that correlation became significant. DPC sensitization did not change the number of TCRs with a frequency above 1 in 1000, and there was no evidence of changes in global repertoire structure. Compared with pre-sensitization or healthy control sets, expanded TCRs formed significantly more large CDR3 similarity clusters, which is consistent with antigen-driven responses. Because all patients had alopecia, a presumed autoimmune disease, the immune response of the patients might differ from that of healthy individuals. The number of PT1 expanded TCRs positively correlated with patch test score, significant at thresholds 8, 16 and 32 but not 4.

Spanning cysteine to phenylalanine, the CDR3 consists of 15 amino acids. The only DNA kept is the CDR3, 45 bases in frame from the first base. Taken from the germline V gene (reference sequence), the CDR1 and CDR2 loops are DFQATT and SNEGSKA. Trimming leaves V shorter by 6 bases and J shorter by 4 bases, with the junction holding 13 bases beyond the gene matches. The sample's time point label, in plain terms: patch test 2, 6 weeks after DPC sensitization. The treatment or condition label, read with the paper, signifies: therapeutic diphenylcyclopropenone sensitization with weekly scalp DPC. At every patch-test visit, the blood draw took place before the patch test was put on. Patients were eligible if aged 18 to 70, diagnosed with alopecia and judged suitable for DPC therapy, and pregnant patients were excluded. Total RNA was extracted from unfractionated whole blood collected in Tempus Blood RNA tubes.

The method behind the library was RACE. Sequencing took place on a NextSeq 500. During library preparation, unique molecular identifiers were attached to individual cDNA molecules so that TCRs could be counted in a quantitative, reproducible way. For every blood RNA sample, sequencing covered both the TCR alpha and TCR beta chains. On the study's bioinformatics: Samples had a median of roughly 91,000 TCRs, with a range from roughly 23,224 to 700,000. V, J and CDR3 annotation of the TCR reads was carried out using the Decombinator software suite. For PS versus PT1 abundance plots, all samples were subsampled to the same number of TCRs (28,000). TCRs were defined as expanded if absent before sensitization and observed at least eight times at the 2-week time point. TCRdb trimmed the raw reads at Q25, called clones with MiXCR and kept productive beta chains. Each CDR3 protein appears once, grouped with its most common genes and DNA. The V and J calls, along with clone size, are taken from TCRdb and not from the paper's own processing. This sample is represented by over 100,000 distinct CDR3 sequences; approximately 8.8% of them were singletons. The biggest ten clones account for approximately 2.8% of the sample.

This sequence originates from a middle-aged woman with alopecia areata. Some clones in this sample may be carry-over from other donors' samples. The source was whole blood, collected in connection with sensitization to the hapten diphenylcyclopropenone (DPC). The sequence links TRBV20-1 to TRBJ2-5, with 8 central nucleotides matching TRBD2. The encoded CDR3 is CSAGAGALLPETQYF. The nucleotide sequence is given as TGCAGTGCCGGAGCGGGGGCCCTTCTCCCAGAGACCCAGTACTTC.